This entry lists 26 T cell receptor beta chains sequenced from one sample in a study of cytomegalovirus exposure and HLA in healthy donors. Primers for the PCR totalled 60 Vbeta and 13 Jbeta. The assay was immunoSEQ multiplex PCR, and TCRdb's table has in-frame clones only and misses some. The top ten hold 1.2% to 1.5% of the sample, which has about 140,000 clones, roughly 79% seen once. The sequenced sample consisted of PBMCs. These receptors came from a man aged 25-45 years in good health and CMV-seropositive.

This clone has just one count. One end of the junction fails to match germline, which may point to a read error. This chain links TRBV18 with TRBJ2-7; D not certain. This CDR3 contains 13 residues. Germline V gene data show CDR1 as KGHSH and CDR2 as LQKENI. The chain's CDR3 is CASSPQATYGQYF. Here the CDR3 DNA reads TGTGCCAGCTCACCCCAAGCAACCTACGGGCAGTACTTC. Filled out from reference TRBV18 and TRBJ2-7, the complete variable domain reads NAGVMQNPRHLVRRRGQEARLRCSPMKGHSHVYWYRQLPEEGLKFMVYLQKENIIDESGMPKERFSAEFPKEGPSILRIQQVVRGDSAAYFCASSPQATYGQYFGPGTRLTVT.

CDR3 protein: CASLLTTYNEQFF. CDR3 bases: TGTGCCAGCCTCCTGACTACGTACAATGAGCAGTTCTTC. V is TRBV2 and J is TRBJ2-1; weak D call: TRBD2 (5 bases). Germline V gene sequence: CDR1 SNHLY, CDR2 FYNNEI. The germline V and J ends were trimmed by 8 bases and 4 bases, with 12 bases remaining between them. There are 13 residues in the CDR3.

V gene TRBV5-1 combines with J gene TRBJ2-3, with 7 bases that match TRBD2. V trimming: 6 bases; J trimming: 2 bases; junction bases outside the gene matches: 12. The CDR3 covers 16 residues. The germline gives CDR1 SGHRS, CDR2 YFSETQ. CDR3: CASTDPNSGDTDTQYF. CDR3 coding DNA: TGCGCCAGCACCGACCCCAACAGCGGGGACACAGATACGCAGTATTTT. The complete variable domain, with remaining parts taken from reference TRBV5-1 and TRBJ2-3, reads KAGVTQTPRYLIKTRGQQVTLSCSPISGHRSVSWYQQTPGQGLQFLFEYFSETQRNKGNFPGRFSGRQFSNSRSEMNVSTLELGDSALYLCASTDPNSGDTDTQYFGPGTRLTVL.

This clone came up once. V is TRBV7-6 and J is TRBJ1-6, with D maybe TRBD1 (5 bases). CDR3 length equals 16 residues. The germline V gene has CDR1 SGHVS and CDR2 FNYEAQ. V lost 5 bases to trimming and J lost 8 bases, with 19 bases between them. Written as DNA, the CDR3 is TGTGCCAGCAGCCCGGGCCTGCCAGGGAGGGATTCACCCCTCCACTTT. It yields the protein CASSPGLPGRDSPLHF.

The chain joins TRBV5-1 to TRBJ2-3; 7 bases fit TRBD2. The germline V gene encodes CDR1 SGHRS and CDR2 YFSETQ. J gave up 2 bases and V 1 base, and 7 bases lay outside the gene matches. The CDR3 extends over 16 amino acids. Here the CDR3 reads CASSLSPSGATDTQYF. The CDR3 bases are TGCGCCAGCAGCTTGTCTCCTAGCGGAGCCACAGATACGCAGTATTTT.

The chain links TRBV5-1 to TRBJ2-3; D might be TRBD1 (5 bases). This CDR3 has 14 residues. Per the germline V gene, CDR1 is SGHRS and CDR2 is YFSETQ. V was cut by 0 bases and J by 2 bases, with 7 bases left in between. The CDR3 DNA follows: TGCGCCAGCAGCTTGGGGGGCTTCACAGATACGCAGTATTTT. As protein: CASSLGGFTDTQYF.

The chain has TRBV29-1 and TRBJ2-1; 11 nucleotides match TRBD1. This CDR3 contains 14 residues. Germline V lookup: CDR1 SQVTM, CDR2 ANQGSEA. V gave up 3 bases and J gave up 6 bases; unmatched junction bases: 4. The CDR3 DNA is TGCAGCGTTGATAGCGGACAGGGGGCCAATGAGCAGTTCTTC. Amino acids: CSVDSGQGANEQFF.

The rearrangement joins TRBV5-1 to TRBJ1-2; no firm D call. Germline CDR1 and CDR2: SGHRS and YFSETQ. The V end was cut by 0 bases, the J end by 0 bases, with 6 bases between. The CDR3 consists of 14 residues. CDR3 region: CASSLGSANYGYTF. The CDR3 DNA reads TGCGCCAGCAGCTTGGGCTCGGCTAACTATGGCTACACCTTC.

The V call is TRBV2, the J call TRBJ1-4, with D possibly TRBD1 on 5 matching bases. The CDR3 covers 13 residues. V lost 6 bases and J lost 8, with 13 bases in between. The germline CDR1 and CDR2 sequences are SNHLY and FYNNEI. CDR3 sequence: CASSRDGREKLFF. The CDR3 DNA is TGTGCCAGCAGCAGGGACGGGAGAGAAAAACTGTTTTTT. The variable domain in full, with the rest retrieved from reference TRBV2 and TRBJ1-4, is EPEVTQTPSHQVTQMGQEVILRCVPISNHLYFYWYRQILGQKVEFLVSFYNNEISEKSEIFDDQFSVERPDGSNFTLKIRSTKLEDSAMYFCASSRDGREKLFFGSGTQLSVL.

This CDR3 is CASAAGITGELFF. CDR3 bases: TGTGCCAGCGCGGCAGGGATCACCGGGGAGCTGTTTTTT. The rearrangement uses TRBV6-1 and TRBJ2-2, with a weak D call TRBD1 (5 bases). Germline V gives CDR1 MNHNS, CDR2 SASEGT. V lost 8 bases to trimming and J lost 4 bases, with 11 bases between them. The CDR3 runs 13 residues.

The V and J genes are TRBV28 and TRBJ1-1; TRBD1 aligns across 7 bases. The germline gives CDR1 MDHEN, CDR2 SYDVKM. This CDR3 has 13 residues. The V and J ends lost 9 bases and 5 bases, in that order; junction bases with no gene match: 9. The CDR3 DNA sequence: TGTGCCAGGGAGAGGGGGCCGGGGACTGAAGCTTTCTTT. Amino acid sequence: CARERGPGTEAFF.

The V gene is TRBV5-1, the J gene TRBJ2-7, with 11 bases fitting TRBD1. Per germline, CDR1 SGHRS and CDR2 YFSETQ. The J segment lost 6 bases and the V segment lost 0 bases, leaving 5 bases of the junction unmatched. This CDR3 contains 15 residues. CDR3 sequence reads: CASSLGTGGTGEQYF. The CDR3 DNA reads as TGCGCCAGCAGCTTGGGGACAGGGGGCACCGGCGAGCAGTACTTC.

This clone has only one observation. This chain links TRBV2 with TRBJ1-5; D gene ambiguous. Between the trimmed V and J ends, which lost 4 bases and 0 bases, there was a span of 10 bases. CDR3 length equals 15 residues. The germline V gene has CDR1 SNHLY and CDR2 FYNNEI. The CDR3 DNA reads as TGTGCCAGCAGTGGCCGGGATTATAGCAATCAGCCCCAGCATTTT. Translating gives CASSGRDYSNQPQHF.

The V and J genes are TRBV7-9 and TRBJ2-5; TRBD2 agrees at 9 bases. The germline V gene has CDR1 SEHNR and CDR2 FQNEAQ (reference sequence). V was pared by 3 bases and J by 1 base, with 3 bases of the junction left unmatched. The CDR3 length is 15 residues. This CDR3 reads CASSFQRGAQETQYF. The DNA of the CDR3 is TGTGCCAGCAGCTTCCAGCGGGGGGCCCAAGAGACCCAGTACTTC.

V usage is TRBV28 and J usage is TRBJ1-1, with D unclear. This CDR3 region has 14 residues. The V gene lost 3 bases and the J gene lost 5 bases, with 13 bases spanning the gap. Germline values: CDR1 MDHEN, CDR2 SYDVKM. CDR3 DNA: TGTGCCAGCAGTTTCGACGTAGGGAGGACTGAAGCTTTCTTT. Its translation is CASSFDVGRTEAFF.

The chain links TRBV5-6 to TRBJ1-4; perhaps TRBD1 as D (6 bases). The CDR3 runs 17 residues. Germline V gene lookup returns CDR1 SGHDT and CDR2 YYEEEE. Between the trimmed V and J ends, which lost 0 bases and 3 bases, there was a span of 15 bases. This CDR3 reads CASSLVGTTTSNEKLFF. The CDR3 coding sequence is TGTGCCAGCAGCTTGGTAGGGACAACGACGTCTAATGAAAAACTGTTTTTT.

There are a few counts of this clone. The rearrangement links TRBV28 to TRBJ2-7, with 10 bases aligning to TRBD1. Germline V gives CDR1 MDHEN, CDR2 SYDVKM. The CDR3 contains 15 residues. The V gene end was trimmed by 6 bases and the J gene end by 4 bases; junction bases not matched to a gene: 9. Here the CDR3 DNA reads TGTGCCAGCAGGTCTTCCGGGACAGGGGAGTACGAGCAGTACTTC. This sequence encodes CASRSSGTGEYEQYF.

The J gene is TRBJ2-7, the V gene TRBV5-4; a possible D gene is TRBD1 (6 bases). Trimming removed 4 bases from V and 2 bases from J, with 13 bases in between. The CDR3 length is 14 residues. The germline gives CDR1 SGHNT, CDR2 YYREEE (reference sequence). The CDR3 bases are TGTGCCAGCAGCCCACAGGGTAGTCCCTACGAGCAGTACTTC. Translating gives CASSPQGSPYEQYF.

J is TRBJ2-7 and V is TRBV5-1; 8 nucleotides align to TRBD2. The CDR3 spans 14 residues. With V trimmed by 10 bases and J by 2 bases, 11 bases remained unmatched. The germline V gene has CDR1 SGHRS and CDR2 YFSETQ. The CDR3 DNA follows: TGCGCCGGCCCGACGGGAGGGGTAACCTACGAGCAGTACTTC. Protein: CAGPTGGVTYEQYF. Variable domain in full (rest from reference TRBV5-1 and TRBJ2-7): KAGVTQTPRYLIKTRGQQVTLSCSPISGHRSVSWYQQTPGQGLQFLFEYFSETQRNKGNFPGRFSGRQFSNSRSEMNVSTLELGDSALYLCAGPTGGVTYEQYFGPGTRLTVT.

The V call is TRBV9, the J call TRBJ2-1; 9 nucleotides agree with TRBD2. This CDR3 has 13 amino acids. V trimming: 3 bases; J trimming: 15 bases; junction bases outside the gene matches: 10. The V gene's germline CDR1 is SGDLS and CDR2 YYNGEE. CDR3 sequence reads: CASSGPHSGRPFF. As DNA, the CDR3 is TGTGCCAGCAGCGGACCCCATAGCGGGAGACCGTTCTTC.

This clone has a single count. This same CDR3 is encoded by further DNA sequences in the sample. J is TRBJ2-7 and V is TRBV9, with D tentatively TRBD1 (5 bases). Trimming stripped 0 bases from V and 2 bases from J, with 9 bases between. The CDR3 is made up of 14 amino acids. The V gene's germline CDR1 is SGDLS and CDR2 YYNGEE. The CDR3 DNA reads TGTGCCAGCAGCGTAGGTCAGGGCGCCTACGAGCAGTACTTC. Translating gives CASSVGQGAYEQYF.

This chain connects TRBV7-2 to TRBJ2-7; the match to TRBD1 covers 10 bases. There are 15 residues in the CDR3. V shed 1 base and J 7 bases; nucleotides not matched to a gene: 7. In germline, CDR1 is SGHTA, CDR2 FQGNSA. The CDR3: CASSLVGTGVGEQYF. The DNA for the CDR3 is TGTGCCAGCAGCTTAGTCGGGACAGGGGTGGGGGAGCAGTACTTC.

CDR3 coding DNA: TGTGCCAGCAGTCCAGGCTTCTCTGGAAACACCATATATTTT. Protein product: CASSPGFSGNTIYF. This chain connects TRBV6-5 to TRBJ1-3; D ambiguous. Germline V gene lookup returns CDR1 MNHEY and CDR2 SVGAGI. Trimming cost V 5 bases and J 0 bases, with 8 bases left between them. There are 14 residues in the CDR3.

The chain recombines TRBV9 with TRBJ2-1; no clear D. The germline V gene encodes CDR1 SGDLS and CDR2 YYNGEE. There are 13 residues in the CDR3. Trimming removed 3 bases at V and 7 bases at J, with 11 bases between. CDR3 nucleotide sequence: TGTGCCAGCAGCGGATACATTTGGAATGAGCAGTTCTTC. Its protein is CASSGYIWNEQFF.

CDR3 sequence reads: CASSPGQGHYGYTF. DNA for the CDR3: TGTGCCAGCAGCCCGGGACAGGGACACTATGGCTACACCTTC. The chain links TRBV5-8 to TRBJ1-2; 9 nucleotides align to TRBD1. With V trimmed by 4 bases and J by 3 bases, 4 bases remained unmatched. This CDR3 spans 14 amino acids. The germline CDR1 and CDR2 sequences are SGHTS and YDEGEE.

The J gene is TRBJ1-2, the V gene TRBV19; 9 bases agree with TRBD1. The junction had 8 bases not matched to a gene; V was cut back by 7 bases and J by 5 bases. The CDR3 totals 14 residues. Germline values: CDR1 LNHDA, CDR2 SQIVND (reference sequence). CDR3 in DNA: TGTGCCAGTATTCCGGGACAGGGATTATATGGCTACACCTTC. This translates into CASIPGQGLYGYTF.